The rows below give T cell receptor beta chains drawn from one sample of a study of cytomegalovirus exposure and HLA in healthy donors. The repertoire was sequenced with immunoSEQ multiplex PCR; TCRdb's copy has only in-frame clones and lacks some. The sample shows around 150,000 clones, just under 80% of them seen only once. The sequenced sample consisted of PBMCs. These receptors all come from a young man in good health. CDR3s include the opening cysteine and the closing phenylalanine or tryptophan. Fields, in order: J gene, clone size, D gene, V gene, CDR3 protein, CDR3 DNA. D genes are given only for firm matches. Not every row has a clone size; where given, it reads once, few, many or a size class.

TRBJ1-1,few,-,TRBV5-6,CASSLSYRVDTEAFF,TGTGCCAGCAGCTTGTCATACAGGGTAGACACTGAAGCTTTCTTT
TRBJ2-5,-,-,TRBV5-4,CASSQTQGWQETQYF,TGTGCCAGCAGCCAAACGCAGGGGTGGCAAGAGACCCAGTACTTC
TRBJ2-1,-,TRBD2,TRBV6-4,CASSDSGTSTANEQFF,TGTGCCAGCAGTGACTCGGGGACTAGCACGGCCAATGAGCAGTTCTTC
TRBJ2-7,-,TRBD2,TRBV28,CASSFRGLVRYEQYF,TGTGCCAGCAGTTTTCGGGGACTAGTAAGGTACGAGCAGTACTTC
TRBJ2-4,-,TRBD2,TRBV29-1,CSVGGAGVVKNIQYF,TGCAGCGTTGGGGGAGCGGGAGTGGTCAAAAACATTCAGTACTTC
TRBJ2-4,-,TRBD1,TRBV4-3,CASSQDSGTALAKNIQYF,TGCGCCAGCAGCCAAGATTCCGGGACAGCTCTAGCCAAAAACATTCAGTACTTC
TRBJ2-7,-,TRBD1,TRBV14,CASSHKRTGVPYEQYF,TGTGCCAGCAGCCATAAGCGGACAGGGGTTCCCTACGAGCAGTACTTC
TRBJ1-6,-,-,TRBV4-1,CASSLEEGDSPLHF,TGCGCCAGCAGCCTCGAAGAAGGGGATTCACCCCTCCACTTT
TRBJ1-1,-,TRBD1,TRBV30,CAWSLPTGLGFF,TGTGCCTGGAGCCTCCCGACAGGGCTAGGTTTCTTT
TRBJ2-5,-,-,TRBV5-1,CARILLAGETQYF,TGCGCCAGGATTTTACTGGCGGGAGAGACCCAGTACTTC
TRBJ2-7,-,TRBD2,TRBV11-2,CASKLAGGNEQYF,TGTGCCAGCAAACTAGCGGGAGGGAACGAGCAGTACTTC
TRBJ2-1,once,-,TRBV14,CASSQGTGAYNEQFF,TGTGCCAGCAGCCAAGGTACGGGGGCCTACAATGAGCAGTTCTTC
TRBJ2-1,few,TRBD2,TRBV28,CASRPPGTSGHNEQFF,TGTGCCAGCAGGCCCCCCGGGACTAGCGGGCACAATGAGCAGTTCTTC
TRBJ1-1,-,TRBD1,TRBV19,CASSGAGGVGTEAFF,TGTGCCAGTAGTGGGGCAGGGGGCGTTGGCACTGAAGCTTTCTTT
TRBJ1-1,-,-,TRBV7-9,CASSLGPRGIGVTRAEAFF,TGTGCCAGCAGCTTAGGCCCTCGTGGAATAGGGGTTACAAGGGCTGAAGCTTTCTTT
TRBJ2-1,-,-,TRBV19,CASSEVFFNEQFF,TGTGCCAGTAGTGAGGTCTTCTTCAATGAGCAGTTCTTC
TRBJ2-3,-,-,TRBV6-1,CASSEWAPRLDTQYF,TGTGCCAGCAGTGAATGGGCCCCCCGCCTAGATACGCAGTATTTT
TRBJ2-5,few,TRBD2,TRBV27,CASSSRASGMRQETQYF,TGTGCCAGCAGTTCCCGAGCTAGCGGGATGAGACAAGAGACCCAGTACTTC
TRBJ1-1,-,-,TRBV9,CASSVGQTTEAFF,TGTGCCAGCAGCGTAGGACAGACCACTGAAGCTTTCTTT
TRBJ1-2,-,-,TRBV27,CASRVTGLHGYTF,TGTGCCAGCAGAGTGACAGGATTGCATGGCTACACCTTC
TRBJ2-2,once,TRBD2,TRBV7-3,CASSLIPSGRGTGELFF,TGTGCCAGCAGCTTAATTCCAAGCGGGAGAGGGACCGGGGAGCTGTTTTTT
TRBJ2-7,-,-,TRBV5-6,CASTDLGNSGEQYF,TGTGCCAGCACCGACCTGGGTAACTCGGGCGAGCAGTACTTC
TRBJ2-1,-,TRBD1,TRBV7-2,CASSLGGRSIF,TGTGCCAGCAGCCTAGGGGGCCGGTCGATCTTC
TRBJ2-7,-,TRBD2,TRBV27,CASSTRPTSGAYEQYF,TGTGCCAGCAGTACTCGCCCGACTAGCGGTGCCTACGAGCAGTACTTC
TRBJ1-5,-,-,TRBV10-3,CAINLSRVAMNQPQHF,TGTGCCATCAATTTGTCCAGGGTGGCAATGAATCAGCCCCAGCATTTT
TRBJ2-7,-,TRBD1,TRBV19,CASSGTGYPYEQYF,TGTGCCAGTAGTGGGACAGGCTACCCCTACGAGCAGTACTTC
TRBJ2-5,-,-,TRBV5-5,CASSLAGDQGETQYF,TGTGCCAGCAGCTTGGCGGGAGATCAAGGGGAGACCCAGTACTTC
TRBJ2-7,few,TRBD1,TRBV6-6,CASSYPPTGVDAEQYF,TGTGCCAGCAGTTACCCACCGACAGGGGTGGATGCCGAGCAGTACTTC
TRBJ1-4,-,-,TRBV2,CASETYTDEKLFF,TGTGCCAGCGAGACTTACACGGATGAAAAACTGTTTTTT
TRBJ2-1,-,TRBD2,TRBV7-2,CASSLGGLRTSYNEQFF,TGTGCCAGCAGCTTAGGGGGGTTAAGGACTAGCTACAATGAGCAGTTCTTC
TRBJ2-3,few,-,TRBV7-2,CASSFLLGVQYF,TGTGCCAGCAGCTTCCTTCTAGGTGTGCAGTATTTT
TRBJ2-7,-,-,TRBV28,CASSFSYEQYF,TGTGCCAGCAGTTTCAGCTACGAGCAGTACTTC
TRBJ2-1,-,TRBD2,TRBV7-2,CASSNLAGEGYEQFF,TGTGCCAGCAGCAATCTAGCGGGAGAGGGGTATGAGCAGTTCTTC
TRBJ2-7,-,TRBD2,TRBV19,CASSMEESGRNEQYF,TGTGCCAGTAGTATGGAGGAAAGCGGGAGGAACGAGCAGTACTTC
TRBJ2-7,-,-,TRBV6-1,CASSEITATYEQYF,TGTGCCAGCAGTGAAATCACAGCCACCTACGAGCAGTACTTC
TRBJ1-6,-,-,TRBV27,CASGVFLGQAGSPLHF,TGTGCCAGCGGCGTCTTCTTAGGGCAGGCGGGGTCACCCCTCCACTTT
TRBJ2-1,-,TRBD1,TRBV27,CASSLFGTAYNEQFF,TGTGCCAGCAGTTTATTTGGGACAGCCTACAATGAGCAGTTCTTC
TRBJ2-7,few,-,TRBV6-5,CASSYSTGDNYEQYF,TGTGCCAGCAGTTACTCGACCGGGGACAACTACGAGCAGTACTTC
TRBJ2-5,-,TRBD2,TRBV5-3,CARSLEAGGFQPHGAETQYF,TGTGCCAGAAGCTTGGAAGCGGGAGGTTTTCAGCCTCACGGCGCTGAGACCCAGTACTTC
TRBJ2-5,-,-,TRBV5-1,CASSMTAQETQYF,TGCGCCAGCAGTATGACAGCTCAAGAGACCCAGTACTTC
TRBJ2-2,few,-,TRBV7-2,CASSRQESTGELFF,TGTGCCAGCAGCCGACAAGAATCCACCGGGGAGCTGTTTTTT
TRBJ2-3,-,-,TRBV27,CASSTRERGRVDTQYF,TGTGCCAGCAGTACCCGGGAACGGGGAAGGGTAGATACGCAGTATTTT
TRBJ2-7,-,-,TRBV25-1,CASSDSKTGGEQYF,TGTGCCAGCAGTGACTCTAAGACAGGAGGAGAGCAGTACTTC
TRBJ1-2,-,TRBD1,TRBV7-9,CASSTGTGVNGYTF,TGTGCCAGCAGCACCGGGACAGGGGTTAATGGCTACACCTTC
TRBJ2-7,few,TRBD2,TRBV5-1,CASSSSGGGIHEQYF,TGCGCCAGCAGCTCTAGCGGGGGGGGGATCCACGAGCAGTACTTC
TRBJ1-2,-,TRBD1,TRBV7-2,CASSQGQLNYGYTF,TGTGCCAGCAGCCAGGGACAGCTAAACTATGGCTACACCTTC
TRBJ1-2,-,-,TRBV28,CASSLLGRGGGYTF,TGTGCCAGCAGTTTATTGGGCCGGGGTGGCGGCTACACCTTC
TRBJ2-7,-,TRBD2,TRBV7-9,CASSSGTRYEQYF,TGTGCCAGCAGCTCCGGGACTAGATACGAGCAGTACTTC
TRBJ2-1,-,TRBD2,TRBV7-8,CASSLVGGRRSYNEQFF,TGTGCCAGCAGCTTAGTTGGCGGGAGGAGATCCTACAATGAGCAGTTCTTC
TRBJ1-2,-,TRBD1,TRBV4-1,CASRGTGLHGYTF,TGCGCCAGCCGAGGGACAGGGCTTCATGGCTACACCTTC
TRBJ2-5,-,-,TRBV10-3,CAISGRTETQYF,TGTGCCATCAGTGGCAGAACGGAGACCCAGTACTTC
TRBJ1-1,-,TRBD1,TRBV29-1,CSVKFQGARTEAFF,TGCAGCGTTAAGTTCCAGGGGGCGCGTACTGAAGCTTTCTTT
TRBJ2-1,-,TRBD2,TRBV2,CASSPGTSGLTEQFF,TGTGCCAGCAGCCCCGGGACTAGCGGGCTTACTGAGCAGTTCTTC